The clone carrying this T cell receptor beta chain was counted once. The data stem from a study of T-cell reconstitution after alpha-beta-depleted transplantation in children. Using unique molecular identifiers, the investigators prepared the TCRbeta library. One entry per CDR3 protein, called by TCRdb with MiXCR from the PCR reads. Of hundreds of thousands of distinct CDR3 sequences listed, approximately 32% were seen once; the top ten hold around 2.3%. The CDR3 contains 13 residues. Trimming pared 6 bases from V and 4 bases from J, leaving 15 bases between. The germline V gene has CDR1 SQVTM and CDR2 ANQGSEA.

The sample consisted of PBMCs from the stem cell graft donor, taken from the stem cell graft. This TCR derives from a human donor who donated a stem cell graft to a child with aplastic anemia. The chain uses TRBV29-1 and TRBJ2-5, with D perhaps TRBD2 (5 bases). As DNA, the CDR3 is TGCAGCGTGGCCGCTAGCTTAGGAGAGACCCAGTACTTC. Protein: CSVAASLGETQYF.